The 25 T cell receptor beta chains reported below all come from one sample, sequenced in a study of CD8 T cells in Susac syndrome. Random hexamers were used to reverse transcribe an amount of roughly 0.5 to 1 ug RNA. TCRdb fed the immunoSEQ multiplex PCR reads into MiXCR, producing one record per CDR3 protein. This table holds about 190,000 distinct CDR3 sequences, 85% to 95% found once. The sample taken for sequencing was CD4+ T cells from PBMCs. The receptors shown here come from a human donor in good health.

This clonotype showed up just a few times. The rearrangement uses TRBV19 and TRBJ1-5; 7 bases fit TRBD1. CDR1 is LNHDA, CDR2 SQIVND, per germline (reference sequence). This CDR3 has 14 residues. Losses at the gene ends were 10 bases for V and 2 bases for J; bases not matched to a gene: 8. DNA of the CDR3: TGTGCCACTGGGGACAGAAGGGGCAATCAGCCCCAGCATTTT. Translation gives CATGDRRGNQPQHF.

This chain links TRBV27 with TRBJ1-1; the match to TRBD1 covers 7 bases. V trimming: 3 bases; J trimming: 3 bases; junction bases outside the gene matches: 10. Germline CDR1 is MNHEY and CDR2 is SMNVEV (reference sequence). This CDR3 contains 16 residues. DNA of the CDR3: TGTGCCAGCAGTTTGGCAGGGGGAAAAACGGACACTGAAGCTTTCTTT. This sequence encodes CASSLAGGKTDTEAFF.

This rearrangement joins TRBV10-3 to TRBJ2-4, with D tentatively TRBD2 (5 bases). V was clipped by 2 bases and J by 5 bases, with 10 bases between them. The CDR3 covers 14 residues. Per germline, CDR1 ENHRY and CDR2 SYGVKD. As DNA, the CDR3 is TGTGCCATCAGTGAGCCGGCGGGTGAAAACATTCAGTACTTC. This codes for CAISEPAGENIQYF.

The gene calls are TRBV7-2 and TRBJ2-1; 7 nucleotides match TRBD2. The CDR3 extends over 12 amino acids. Losses at the gene ends were 2 bases for V and 11 bases for J; bases not matched to a gene: 3. The V gene's germline CDR1 is SGHTA and CDR2 FQGNSA. The CDR3 DNA reads TGTGCCAGCAGCTTAAAAGCGGGGCAGCAGTTCTTC. Translation: CASSLKAGQQFF.

The chain employs TRBV6-2 or TRBV6-3 and TRBJ2-1; D perhaps matches TRBD1 (5 bases). V shed 2 bases and J shed 4 bases, with 12 bases lying between them. The CDR3 has 15 amino acids. Germline V gene sequence: CDR1 MNHEY, CDR2 SVGEGT. CDR3 in DNA: TGTGCCAGCAGTTACGGTCCCAGGACATACAATGAGCAGTTCTTC. Its protein is CASSYGPRTYNEQFF.

The rearrangement uses TRBV5-6 and TRBJ2-7, with D tentatively TRBD2 (6 bases). The germline V gene encodes CDR1 SGHDT and CDR2 YYEEEE. V was shortened by 4 bases and J by 9 bases, with 20 bases between the two germline ends. The CDR3 extends over 14 amino acids. CDR3 sequence: CASSLINREKGQYV. CDR3 nucleotide sequence: TGTGCCAGCAGCCTGATCAATCGGGAGAAGGGGCAGTACGTC.

CDR3 nucleotide sequence: TGCGCCAGCAGCTTGGGACTAGCGGGCTCCTACGAGCAGTACTTC. Its protein is CASSLGLAGSYEQYF. V and J are TRBV5-1 and TRBJ2-7, with TRBD2 identical over 10 bases. After removal of 0 bases from V and 0 bases from J, the junction contained 0 bases not matched to a gene. The CDR3 is 15 amino acids. Germline CDR1 and CDR2: SGHRS and YFSETQ.

This chain uses TRBV7-8 with TRBJ2-5; possibly TRBD2 for D (6 bases). V shed 5 bases and J shed 2 bases, with 21 bases lying between them. Germline V gene data show CDR1 as SGHVS and CDR2 as FQNEAQ. The CDR3 length is 17 residues. The DNA for the CDR3 is TGTGCCAGCAGCCCCGGTTGGAGGGATGAGGGACAAGAGACCCAGTACTTC. Its translation is CASSPGWRDEGQETQYF.

V gene TRBV6-2 or TRBV6-3 combines with J gene TRBJ1-5, with TRBD1 matching 9 bases. The germline V gene encodes CDR1 MNHEY and CDR2 SVGEGT. V dropped 6 bases and J dropped 5; count of bases not matched to a gene: 2. The CDR3 spans 13 residues. The CDR3 DNA sequence: TGTGCCAGCAGACAGGGGGCCGATCAGCCCCAGCATTTT. It specifies CASRQGADQPQHF.

This clonotype was counted a few times. The V call is TRBV30, the J call TRBJ2-7; 7 nucleotides match TRBD1. The CDR3 is 16 amino acids. Per germline, CDR1 GTSNPN and CDR2 SVGIG (reference sequence). J lost 4 bases, V lost 3 bases, and 15 bases had no gene match. CDR3 amino acids: CAWSRAGGQKAYEQYF. The CDR3 coding sequence is TGTGCCTGGAGCCGGGCAGGGGGACAGAAGGCGTACGAGCAGTACTTC. Looking up the rest from reference TRBV30 and TRBJ2-7 gives the full variable domain: SQTIHQWPATLVQPVGSPLSLECTVEGTSNPNLYWYRQAAGRGLQLLFYSVGIGQISSEVPQNLSASRPQDRQFILSSKKLLLSDSGFYLCAWSRAGGQKAYEQYFGPGTRLTVT.

The chain joins TRBV27 to TRBJ2-7, with 12 nucleotides matching TRBD1. V was pared by 5 bases and J by 6 bases, with 5 bases of the junction left unmatched. The germline gives CDR1 MNHEY, CDR2 SMNVEV (reference sequence). This CDR3 comprises 14 residues. The DNA for the CDR3 is TGTGCCAGCAGTCGGGACAGGGGGCCAGGCGAGCAGTACTTC. Translating gives CASSRDRGPGEQYF.

A remark on this clonotype: A junction end diverges from the germline sequence, so it may reflect a read error. V is TRBV20-1 and J is TRBJ1-3; D is ambiguous. Germline CDR1 is DFQATT and CDR2 is SNEGSKA (reference sequence). CDR3 size: 14 residues. As DNA, the CDR3 is TGCAGTGCTAGAGAGCTCTTCTCTGGAAGCACCATATATTTT. Its protein product is CSARELFSGSTIYF.

V usage is TRBV6-5 and J usage is TRBJ1-3; D not certain. This CDR3 region has 14 residues. The V and J ends lost 4 bases and 0 bases respectively, with 7 bases between them. CDR1 is MNHEY, CDR2 SVGAGI, per germline. The CDR3 DNA follows: TGTGCCAGCAGTTCCTCTTTCTCTGGAAACACCATATATTTT. Protein sequence: CASSSSFSGNTIYF.

The chain combines TRBV20-1 with TRBJ2-1; D possibly uses TRBD1 or TRBD2 (5 bases each). CDR3 size: 14 residues. In germline, CDR1 is DFQATT, CDR2 SNEGSKA (reference sequence). V was trimmed by 3 bases and J by 2 bases, leaving 11 bases between them. The CDR3: CSARGDVTYNEQFF. In DNA form, the CDR3 reads TGCAGTGCTAGGGGGGACGTCACCTACAATGAGCAGTTCTTC.

DNA for the CDR3: TGTGCCAGCAGTTATGCCGGGACAGGGTCCAGCGGGGAGCTGTTTTTT. Protein product: CASSYAGTGSSGELFF. The chain employs TRBV6-6 and TRBJ2-2; 9 bases fit TRBD1. CDR3 length: 16 residues. The trim removed 3 bases at V and 7 bases at J, leaving 9 bases unmatched. The V gene's germline CDR1 is MNHNY and CDR2 SVGAGI (reference sequence).

The rearrangement uses TRBV7-8 and TRBJ2-2; D may be TRBD2 (5 bases). Germline CDR1 SGHVS, CDR2 FQNEAQ. This CDR3 region has 14 residues. V dropped 5 bases and J dropped 5 bases, with 12 bases sitting between them. The CDR3 coding sequence is TGTGCCAGCAGCCCCTTTGGGAGAACCGGGGAGCTGTTTTTT. Translated, it gives CASSPFGRTGELFF.

The rearrangement uses TRBV4-3 and TRBJ1-1; D gene ambiguous. The germline gives CDR1 LGHNA, CDR2 YSLEER. The CDR3 is 16 residues long. V was clipped by 0 bases and J by 0 bases, with 11 bases between them. CDR3 bases: TGCGCCAGCAGCCAAGAAGAAGGTAGGATGAACACTGAAGCTTTCTTT. This sequence encodes CASSQEEGRMNTEAFF.

The rearrangement uses TRBV19 and TRBJ2-1, with D perhaps given as TRBD1 or TRBD2 (5 bases each). This CDR3 spans 18 amino acids. Germline V gene data show CDR1 as LNHDA and CDR2 as SQIVND (reference sequence). The V end was cut by 3 bases, the J end by 0 bases, with 18 bases between. CDR3 coding DNA: TGTGCCAGTAGTATGGTGTGGCGAGGGGCCAGCTCCTACAATGAGCAGTTCTTC. Translating it yields CASSMVWRGASSYNEQFF.

This chain uses TRBV6-6 with TRBJ2-7; the D is unclear. V was clipped by 5 bases and J by 9 bases, with 14 bases between them. CDR3 size: 12 residues. Germline V CDR1 and CDR2: MNHNY, SVGAGI (reference sequence). CDR3 in DNA: TGTGCCAGCAGTCACAGAGGCTCGGGGCAGTACTTC. Translated: CASSHRGSGQYF.

The chain recombines TRBV5-1 with TRBJ2-7; D is possibly TRBD1 (6 bases). This CDR3 spans 14 amino acids. The germline V gene has CDR1 SGHRS and CDR2 YFSETQ. The ends were cut back, 4 bases at V and 2 bases at J, with 13 bases in the middle. The CDR3: CASSTRTDPYEQYF. The CDR3 DNA follows: TGCGCCAGCAGCACCCGGACAGACCCCTACGAGCAGTACTTC.

The rearrangement joins TRBV7-9 to TRBJ1-1; D is uncertain. From germline, CDR1 is SEHNR and CDR2 FQNEAQ (reference sequence). This CDR3 contains 12 residues. The germline V and J ends were trimmed by 9 bases and 4 bases, with 12 bases remaining between them. The CDR3 reads CASTERGTEAFF. DNA for the CDR3: TGTGCCAGTACCGAACGGGGCACTGAAGCTTTCTTT.

The CDR3, as DNA: TGTGCCAGCAGCTTGGGGGACAGGGGAATCAATGAGCAGTTCTTC. Translated, it gives CASSLGDRGINEQFF. J is TRBJ2-1 and V is TRBV5-4; TRBD1 matches 10 bases. The trim removed 0 bases at V and 6 bases at J, leaving 3 bases unmatched. The CDR3 runs to 15 residues. CDR1 SGHNT and CDR2 YYREEE come from the germline V gene (reference sequence).

The rearrangement uses TRBV6-4 and TRBJ2-5; 10 positions agree with TRBD2. The trim removed 11 bases at V and 3 bases at J, leaving 0 bases unmatched. The CDR3 is made up of 11 amino acids. Germline CDR1 reads MRHNA; CDR2 reads SNTAGT. Here the CDR3 reads CAGLAEETQYF. The DNA for the CDR3 is TGTGCCGGACTAGCGGAAGAGACCCAGTACTTC.

This chain connects TRBV29-1 to TRBJ1-5; the D gene is possibly TRBD1 (6 bases). Trimming shortened V by 6 bases and J by 6 bases, and 18 bases separated the two germline ends. The length of the CDR3 is 14 residues. Germline assignment: CDR1 SQVTM and CDR2 ANQGSEA. CDR3 nucleotides: TGCAGCGTGGGTGGGGGCCTAGGGGGTCAGCCCCAGCATTTT. It specifies CSVGGGLGGQPQHF.

V gene TRBV20-1 combines with J gene TRBJ2-7; the D is unclear. Germline CDR1 reads DFQATT; CDR2 reads SNEGSKA (reference sequence). The CDR3 totals 14 residues. V lost 0 bases and J lost 4, with 13 bases in between. CDR3 sequence: CSARESGRGYEQYV. The CDR3 coding sequence is TGCAGTGCTAGAGAGTCAGGCAGAGGTTACGAGCAGTACGTC.